Presented here are 18 T cell receptor beta chains from one specimen sequenced in a study of T cell repertoires in cytomegalovirus infection (dated by TCRdb to the late 2010s). The sequencing machine was an Illumina HiSeq 1500. In-frame beta chains were kept once TCRdb had trimmed the public reads at Q25 with fastp and called clones with MiXCR. Merged by CDR3 protein, the rows form single entries marked with the most common genes and DNA. Present in this sample are hundreds of thousands of distinct CDR3 sequences, 15% to 20% of which were seen just once. Of the sample, 8.7% is held by the ten largest clones. The sequenced sample was PBMCs. These TCRs come from a human donor in good health (CMV status not recorded). Some clones in this sample may be carry-over from other donors' samples.

Many counts were recorded for this clonotype. The chain joins TRBV7-2 to TRBJ1-1; D uncertain. The CDR3 has 12 residues. Deletions cut 6 bases from V and 6 bases from J, with 11 bases between. Germline CDR1 is SGHTA and CDR2 is FQGNSA. This chain's CDR3 is CASSPKAAEAFF. The CDR3 nucleotides read TGTGCCAGCAGTCCGAAGGCGGCTGAAGCTTTCTTT.

V is TRBV7-2 and J is TRBJ2-1; D is unclear. This CDR3 spans 14 amino acids. Trimming stripped 1 base from V and 9 bases from J, with 13 bases between. CDR1 SGHTA and CDR2 FQGNSA come from the germline V gene. The CDR3 DNA follows: TGTGCCAGCAGCTTAGTGGCTTTTAGTGGTGAGCAGTTCTTC. It yields the protein CASSLVAFSGEQFF.

Ten or more counts support this clonotype. The chain has TRBV7-2 and TRBJ2-7; possible D gene TRBD1, 5 bases. Trimming removed 6 bases at V and 0 bases at J, with 12 bases between. The length of the CDR3 is 14 residues. From germline, CDR1 is SGHTA and CDR2 FQGNSA. CDR3 protein: CASRPGRGSYEQYF. The CDR3 DNA reads as TGTGCCAGCAGGCCGGGTAGGGGCTCCTACGAGCAGTACTTC.

At least ten counts were recorded for this clonotype. This rearrangement joins TRBV10-3 to TRBJ1-1; maybe TRBD1 (6 bases). CDR3 length: 14 residues. Trimming shortened V by 6 bases and J by 4 bases, and 15 bases separated the two germline ends. CDR1 and CDR2 from the germline V gene are ENHRY and SYGVKD. For the CDR3, the DNA is TGTGCCATCAGGAACAGACAGGCGGGCACTGAAGCTTTCTTT. Translation: CAIRNRQAGTEAFF.

The chain recombines TRBV24-1 with TRBJ1-2; D gene ambiguous. This CDR3 has 12 residues. Trimming cost V 2 bases and J 8 bases, with 8 bases left between them. Germline-derived CDR1 and CDR2 are KGHDR and SFDVKD. The CDR3 here is CATSDYWSGYTF. The CDR3, as DNA: TGTGCCACCAGTGATTACTGGTCCGGCTACACCTTC.

In this sample, this clonotype turned up many times. CDR3 in amino acids: CASSFSGLSTNQPQHF. The CDR3 DNA reads TGTGCCAGCAGCTTCTCAGGGTTGAGTACCAATCAGCCCCAGCATTTT. The rearrangement uses TRBV7-2 and TRBJ1-5, with D perhaps TRBD1 (5 bases). The V end was cut by 3 bases, the J end by 3 bases, with 15 bases between. The germline gives CDR1 SGHTA, CDR2 FQGNSA. This CDR3 is built from 16 residues.

This clonotype occurred a few times. V and J are TRBV4-1 and TRBJ2-7; 7 nucleotides align to TRBD2. V lost 1 base, J lost 3 bases, and 15 bases stayed unmatched. In germline, CDR1 is MGHRA, CDR2 YSYEKL. The CDR3 consists of 18 residues. The CDR3 DNA reads as TGCGCCAGCAGCCAAGTCCTTGGTACCGCCCGGGAGGACTACGAGCAGTACTTC. This translates into CASSQVLGTAREDYEQYF.

This clonotype was seen only a few times. The chain uses TRBV4-1 and TRBJ2-7; tentative D call: TRBD1 (5 bases). Trimming cost V 0 bases and J 2 bases, with 14 bases left between them. The germline gives CDR1 MGHRA, CDR2 YSYEKL. CDR3 length equals 16 residues. CDR3 region: CASSQDGPRGTYEQYF. CDR3 in DNA: TGCGCCAGCAGCCAAGATGGGCCAAGGGGAACCTACGAGCAGTACTTC.

The rearrangement joins TRBV19 to TRBJ1-5; D gene uncertain. This CDR3 spans 14 amino acids. V lost 3 bases, J lost 2 bases, and 8 bases lay in between. Per germline, CDR1 LNHDA and CDR2 SQIVND (reference sequence). CDR3 protein: CASSITPGNQPQHF. CDR3 coding DNA: TGTGCCAGTAGTATTACCCCAGGCAATCAGCCCCAGCATTTT.

The rearrangement links TRBV11-2 to TRBJ2-3, with TRBD1 identical over 7 bases. This CDR3 comprises 16 residues. Per germline, CDR1 SGHAT and CDR2 FQNNGV. V lost 5 bases and J lost 0; bases outside the gene matches: 8. The CDR3 nucleotides are TGTGCCAGCAGCCCCGTCGCAGGGGGTAGCACAGATACGCAGTATTTT. Translating it yields CASSPVAGGSTDTQYF. Full variable domain (remainder filled in from reference TRBV11-2 and TRBJ2-3): EAGVAQSPRYKIIEKRQSVAFWCNPISGHATLYWYQQILGQGPKLLIQFQNNGVVDDSQLPKDRFSAERLKGVDSTLKIQPAKLEDSAVYLCASSPVAGGSTDTQYFGPGTRLTVL.

On this clonotype itself: A much larger clone differs from this one at a single base, so this may be a read error. The chain uses TRBV12-3 or TRBV12-4 and TRBJ1-6; TRBD1 might be the D (5 bases). The ends were cut back, 6 bases at V and 9 bases at J, with 18 bases in the middle. The CDR3 sequence is 15 residues long. The CDR3 loop is CASRRGRGRGSPLHF. CDR3 coding DNA: TGTGCCAGCAGGCGAGGAAGGGGTAGGGGTTCACCCCTCCACTTT.

The rearrangement links TRBV6-1 to TRBJ2-3; 7 bases align to TRBD1. Per the germline V gene, CDR1 is MNHNS and CDR2 is SASEGT. Trimming cost V 7 bases and J 4 bases; bases outside gene matches: 2. CDR3 length equals 12 residues. CDR3 protein: CASKGGPDTQYF. The CDR3 nucleotides are TGTGCCAGCAAAGGGGGCCCAGATACGCAGTATTTT.

The V and J genes are TRBV20-1 and TRBJ2-3; D uncertain. Germline values: CDR1 DFQATT, CDR2 SNEGSKA (reference sequence). This CDR3 is built from 13 residues. Trimming took off 3 bases at V and 2 bases at J, with 9 bases between the two ends. DNA of the CDR3: TGCAGTGCTAGGGATACAATCACAGATACGCAGTATTTT. Amino acids: CSARDTITDTQYF.

This clonotype was observed a handful of times. The CDR3 bases are TGTGCCAGCAGCCAAGAAGGGCGGGGGGACACAGATACGCAGTATTTT. This encodes CASSQEGRGDTDTQYF. This rearrangement joins TRBV4-2 to TRBJ2-3; 8 bases match TRBD2. The V gene's germline CDR1 is LGHNA and CDR2 YNFKEQ. There are 16 residues in the CDR3. The ends lost 0 bases at V and 2 bases at J; junction bases unmatched: 4.

The V call is TRBV29-1, the J call TRBJ2-1; TRBD2 matches 12 bases. This CDR3 is 15 amino acids long. Trimming removed 1 base from V and 8 bases from J; junction bases left unmatched: 6. Germline V gives CDR1 SQVTM, CDR2 ANQGSEA. This CDR3 reads CSVEVRGLAGYEQFF. In nucleotides, the CDR3 is TGCAGCGTTGAAGTTAGGGGACTAGCGGGTTATGAGCAGTTCTTC.

The V and J genes are TRBV7-2 and TRBJ2-1; 11 bases line up with TRBD2. The CDR3 runs to 17 residues. J lost 5 bases, V lost 2 bases, and 8 bases had no gene match. Germline V gives CDR1 SGHTA, CDR2 FQGNSA. Here the CDR3 DNA reads TGTGCCAGCAGCTTACATAGCGGGGGGGCCGGAAACAATGAGCAGTTCTTC. The encoded protein is CASSLHSGGAGNNEQFF.

This chain joins TRBV6-2 or TRBV6-3 and TRBJ2-1, with TRBD2 matching 8 bases. The CDR3 consists of 15 residues. Germline loops: CDR1 MNHEY, CDR2 SVGEGT. The V gene end was trimmed by 6 bases and the J gene end by 4 bases; junction bases not matched to a gene: 8. The CDR3 sequence: CASRPVAGHYNEQFF. CDR3 DNA: TGTGCCAGCAGGCCGGTAGCGGGGCATTACAATGAGCAGTTCTTC.

The chain combines TRBV20-1 with TRBJ2-3, with D perhaps TRBD1 (6 bases). The germline V and J ends were trimmed by 6 bases and 1 base, with 14 bases remaining between them. The germline CDR1 and CDR2 sequences are DFQATT and SNEGSKA (reference sequence). The CDR3 consists of 14 residues. DNA of the CDR3: TGCAGTGCGCACAGGGTCGTAGGCACAGATACGCAGTATTTT. It translates to CSAHRVVGTDTQYF.